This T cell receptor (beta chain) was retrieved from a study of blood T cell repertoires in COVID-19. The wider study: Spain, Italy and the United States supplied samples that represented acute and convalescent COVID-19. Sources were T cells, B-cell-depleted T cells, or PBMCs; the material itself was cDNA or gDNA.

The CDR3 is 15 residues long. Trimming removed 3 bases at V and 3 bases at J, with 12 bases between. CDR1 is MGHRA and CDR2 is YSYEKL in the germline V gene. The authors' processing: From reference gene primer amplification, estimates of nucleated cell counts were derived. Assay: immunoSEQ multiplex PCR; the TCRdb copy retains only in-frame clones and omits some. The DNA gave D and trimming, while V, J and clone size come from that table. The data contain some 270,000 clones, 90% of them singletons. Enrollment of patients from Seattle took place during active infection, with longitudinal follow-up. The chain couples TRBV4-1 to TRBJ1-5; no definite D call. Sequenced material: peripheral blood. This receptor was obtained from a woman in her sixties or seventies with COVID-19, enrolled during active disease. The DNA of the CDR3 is TGCGCCAGCAGCCAGGGAGGACGGGACAATCAGCCCCAGCATTTT. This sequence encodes CASSQGGRDNQPQHF.